The rows below give T cell receptor beta chains drawn from one sample of a study of chemoradiotherapy in HPV16-positive cancers. Using immunoSEQ multiplex PCR, the repertoire was profiled, and TCRdb retains in-frame clones only, with some absent. This repertoire shows about 8,900 clones, approximately 76% found once; its top ten account for roughly 9%. This specimen was acquired from a patient who underwent chemoradiotherapy. The receptors stem from a human donor with HPV-associated anogenital cancer. CDR3s include the opening cysteine and the closing phenylalanine or tryptophan. D genes are given only for firm matches. For some rows the clone size is stated as once, few or many, or as a class when expanded; others skip it.

size	J	V	D	DNA	CDR3
NA	TRBJ1-2	TRBV6-6	NA	TGTGCCAGCAGTCCTCGGGGGGGGGACTATGGCTACACCTTC	CASSPRGGDYGYTF
NA	TRBJ2-5	TRBV18	TRBD2	TGTGCCAGCTCACCGCGGGGGGCCAAAGAGACCCAGTACTTC	CASSPRGAKETQYF
NA	TRBJ1-2	TRBV7-9	NA	TGTGCCAGCAGCCCGAGCACGACACAACTGAACTATGGCTACACCTTC	CASSPSTTQLNYGYTF
NA	TRBJ2-7	TRBV5-1	NA	TGCGCCAGCAGCTTGAGGGCTTGGGGATCCTACGAGCAGTACTTC	CASSLRAWGSYEQYF
NA	TRBJ1-2	TRBV28	NA	TGTGCCAGCCGGGTTGGAGGGGGGACCTTTCTCTATGGCTACACCTTC	CASRVGGGTFLYGYTF
NA	TRBJ2-3	TRBV19	NA	TGTGCCAGTAGTTCAGGAGCCCGCACAGATACGCAGTATTTT	CASSSGARTDTQYF
NA	TRBJ2-3	TRBV11-3	NA	TGTGCCAGCAGCCAAGGGGGGAGACAGGGAGGCACAGATACGCAGTATTTT	CASSQGGRQGGTDTQYF
once	TRBJ2-5	TRBV14	TRBD2	TGTGCCAGCAGCCAAGAATCGCGGCTAGCGGGGCCGGAGACCCAGTACTTC	CASSQESRLAGPETQYF
NA	TRBJ2-2	TRBV25-1	NA	TGTGCCAGCATCCAGCGGGCAGGGACCGGGGAGCTGTTTTTT	CASIQRAGTGELFF
NA	TRBJ2-3	TRBV5-1	NA	TGCGCCAGCAGCTTGCAGGGGTCTACTAGCACAGATACGCAGTATTTT	CASSLQGSTSTDTQYF
NA	TRBJ1-5	TRBV15	NA	TGTGCCACCAGCAGAGGGGGGGGGAAACAGCCCCAGCATTTT	CATSRGGGKQPQHF
NA	TRBJ2-7	TRBV21-1	NA	TGTGCCAGCAGCAAAGGGCAGGGGGCTGCGATCGAGCAGTACTTC	CASSKGQGAAIEQYF
NA	TRBJ1-1	TRBV5-1	NA	TGCGCCAGCAGACCAACTGTTGGGGAGTTGAACACTGAAGCTTTCTTT	CASRPTVGELNTEAFF
NA	TRBJ2-7	TRBV6-5	TRBD1	TGTGCCAGCAGTGGAAGGGACAGGGAGGCCTACGAGCAGTACTTC	CASSGRDREAYEQYF
medium-sized	TRBJ2-5	TRBV5-4	NA	TGTGCCAGCAGCTTGCCCACACAAGAGACCCAGTACTTC	CASSLPTQETQYF
once	TRBJ1-1	TRBV5-6	TRBD1	TGTGCCAGCAGACGGTGGGGGACAGTCAACTTTATGAACACTGAAGCTTTCTTT	CASRRWGTVNFMNTEAFF
NA	TRBJ1-2	TRBV9	NA	TGTGCCAGCAGCGAGACTCCACAGGGTTACTATGGCTACACCTTC	CASSETPQGYYGYTF
NA	TRBJ2-6	TRBV7-2	NA	TGTGCCAGCAGCGGCGGCTTGGCCAACGTCCTGACTTTC	CASSGGLANVLTF
few	TRBJ1-5	TRBV7-6	NA	TGTGCCAGCAGCTTAAATGAAGGGACGGACCAGCATTTT	CASSLNEGTDQHF
once	TRBJ2-5	TRBV7-9	NA	TGTGCCAGCAGCTTAGGGGGGATACAAGAGACCCAGTACTTC	CASSLGGIQETQYF
NA	TRBJ2-2	TRBV5-1	TRBD1	TGCGCCAGCGGGAGACAGGGGGCGGACACCGGGGAGCTGTTTTTT	CASGRQGADTGELFF
NA	TRBJ1-2	TRBV19	TRBD1	TGTGCCAGTGGGGCGTGGGGGACAGGGTCTTTCTATGGCTACACCTTC	CASGAWGTGSFYGYTF
NA	TRBJ1-3	TRBV5-6	NA	TGTGCCAGCAGCTTGGTTGGTACGTGGGACTCTGGAAACACCATATATTTT	CASSLVGTWDSGNTIYF
NA	TRBJ2-7	TRBV2	NA	TGTGCCAGCAGGAGCTCCTACGAGCAGTACTTC	CASRSSYEQYF
once	TRBJ1-2	TRBV4-1	NA	TGCGCCAGCAGCCAAGATTCGCGGAATGCAGCTAACTATGGCTACACCTTC	CASSQDSRNAANYGYTF
NA	TRBJ1-2	TRBV30	TRBD1	TGTGCCTGGAGGACAGGGTCTGGCTACACCTTC	CAWRTGSGYTF
NA	TRBJ2-3	TRBV9	TRBD2	TGTGCCAGCAGCACAGAACCTAGCGGGGTCTCAGATACGCAGTATTTT	CASSTEPSGVSDTQYF
NA	TRBJ2-1	TRBV7-2	TRBD1	TGTGCCAGCAGCATTAGAACCGGGACAGGGAAGGTCGATGAGCAGTTCTTC	CASSIRTGTGKVDEQFF
once	TRBJ2-7	TRBV6-1	TRBD1	TGTGCCAGCAGGGCAACAGGGGCGTACGAGCAGTACTTC	CASRATGAYEQYF
NA	TRBJ2-3	TRBV7-8	NA	TGTGCCAGCAGCCTCGGGGCCCCTCGGGATACGCAGTATTTT	CASSLGAPRDTQYF
NA	TRBJ1-2	TRBV5-4	TRBD1	TGTGCCAGCAGCTTGAGAGGGGGCAGTTATGGCTACACCTTC	CASSLRGGSYGYTF
once	TRBJ2-1	TRBV30	TRBD1	TGTGCCTGGAGTCGCCCCGGGACAGGGCGCGATGAGCAGTTCTTC	CAWSRPGTGRDEQFF
few	TRBJ1-2	TRBV4-1	TRBD1	TGCGCCAGCAGCCAAGATCGGGGGACAGGCTATGGCTACACCTTC	CASSQDRGTGYGYTF
NA	TRBJ1-2	TRBV7-9	NA	TGTGCCAGCAGCTTATCCGGGATCAACTTGGGCTATGGCTACACCTTC	CASSLSGINLGYGYTF
NA	TRBJ1-4	TRBV19	NA	TGTGCCAGTAGTATAATGGGGGCGCGGGAAAAACTGTTTTTT	CASSIMGAREKLFF
NA	TRBJ2-2	TRBV6-4	NA	TGTGCCAGCAGTGACACGAACACCGGGGAGCTGTTTTTT	CASSDTNTGELFF
NA	TRBJ1-6	TRBV11-2	NA	TGTGCCAGCAGCTTAGTAAGTGCAGGGGTCAAGTCACCCCTCCACTTT	CASSLVSAGVKSPLHF
NA	TRBJ2-7	TRBV6-5	TRBD1	TGTGCCAGCAGTTACGTACAGGGGTACGAGCAGTACTTC	CASSYVQGYEQYF
NA	TRBJ2-2	TRBV18	TRBD1	TGTGCCAGCTCACCCTCGCGAAAGGACAGGGGGCAAAGAAATGCGAACACCGGGGAGCTGTTTTTT	CASSPSRKDRGQRNANTGELFF
NA	TRBJ2-1	TRBV1	NA	TGCACCAGCAGCCTTAGCGGGGGCTACCCCAACCCCAATGAGCAGTTCTTC	CTSSLSGGYPNPNEQFF
NA	TRBJ1-2	TRBV28	NA	TGTGCCAGCAGCCAAGGGGGAAGTTATGGCTACACCTTC	CASSQGGSYGYTF
NA	TRBJ2-7	TRBV6-6	TRBD2	TGTGCCAGCAGGAGAGGGACGGGGGGGAACGAGCAGTACTTC	CASRRGTGGNEQYF
NA	TRBJ2-2	TRBV5-1	NA	TGCGCCAGCAGCCGGGGGGCCGGCGGGGAGCTGTTTTTT	CASSRGAGGELFF
NA	TRBJ2-1	TRBV4-2	TRBD2	TGTGCCAGCAGCCAAGATAGCGGGGGGGCCAATGAGCAGTTCTTC	CASSQDSGGANEQFF
NA	TRBJ2-5	TRBV2	TRBD1	TGTGCCAGCAGTCCCTGGGACAGGGCCCAAGAGACCCAGTACTTC	CASSPWDRAQETQYF
NA	TRBJ2-1	TRBV9	TRBD2	TGTGCCAGCAGGCTTCCGGGACTAGCGCAGTTCTTC	CASRLPGLAQFF
NA	TRBJ1-6	TRBV6-1	NA	TGTGCCAGCAGTGAAGTTGGGGGCGCTTCCTATAATTCACCCCTCCACTTT	CASSEVGGASYNSPLHF
few	TRBJ1-5	TRBV30	NA	TGTGCCTGGAGTGGCGGGAGCAATCAGCCCCAGCATTTT	CAWSGGSNQPQHF
NA	TRBJ1-5	TRBV6-1	NA	TGTGCCAGCAGGGGGCCTCTTATCAATCAGCCCCAGCATTTT	CASRGPLINQPQHF
NA	TRBJ2-7	TRBV5-1	NA	TGCGCCAGCAGCTTGGACGCTGGGCCGGGCCACGAGCAGTACTTC	CASSLDAGPGHEQYF
NA	TRBJ2-5	TRBV11-3	TRBD2	TGTGCCAGCAGCCCTAAGCGGGGGGCCCTAAATTTCCAAGAGACCCAGTACTTC	CASSPKRGALNFQETQYF
NA	TRBJ1-2	TRBV19	NA	TGTGCCAGTAGTCCGCGAGCCTTTTATGGCTACACCTTC	CASSPRAFYGYTF
once	TRBJ2-5	TRBV19	NA	TGTGCCAGTAGTGGAAGCTCCCGGGGGGCCTCGGAGACCCAGTACTTC	CASSGSSRGASETQYF
few	TRBJ1-5	TRBV4-1	NA	TGCGCCAGCAGCCAAGATCATGGTCAGCCCCAGCATTTT	CASSQDHGQPQHF
NA	TRBJ2-6	TRBV5-5	NA	TGTGCCAGCAGCTTTGAAAGAAATGGGGCCAACGTCCTGACTTTC	CASSFERNGANVLTF